This passage covers 21 T cell receptor beta chains from one sample sequenced in a study of identical twins. From the 5' RACE reads, TCRdb called clonotypes with MiXCR, one entry per CDR3 protein. The table records about 490,000 distinct CDR3 sequences, 15% of them present only once. These data were also filed under a second study, of yellow fever vaccine responses in identical twins.

The sequencing input was CD4+ T cells sorted from blood. These TCRs come from a woman aged 18-30 years in good health.

The chain carries TRBV13 and TRBJ2-7; no clear D. The CDR3 has 17 residues. Germline V CDR1 and CDR2: PRHDT, FYEKMQ (reference sequence). V dropped 8 bases and J dropped 8 bases, with 31 bases sitting between them. DNA of the CDR3: TGTGCCAGCGAGTCGACCCGCTTGTGGGGTGTGTGGTTCAAGCAGTACGTC. Protein: CASESTRLWGVWFKQYV.

This clonotype was seen more than once but under ten times. The chain couples TRBV5-1 to TRBJ2-1; the D gene is possibly TRBD2 (5 bases). From germline, CDR1 is SGHRS and CDR2 YFSETQ. The CDR3 has 15 amino acids. Deletions cut 4 bases from V and 3 bases from J, with 14 bases between. The chain's CDR3 is CASSRGRVFYNEQFF. The CDR3 bases are TGCGCCAGCAGCCGGGGTAGGGTCTTCTACAATGAGCAGTTCTTC. The whole variable domain, remainder taken from reference TRBV5-1 and TRBJ2-1, is KAGVTQTPRYLIKTRGQQVTLSCSPISGHRSVSWYQQTPGQGLQFLFEYFSETQRNKGNFPGRFSGRQFSNSRSEMNVSTLELGDSALYLCASSRGRVFYNEQFFGPGTRLTVL.

In its sample, this clonotype was seen a few times. This sequence joins TRBV20-1 and TRBJ2-2; D is possibly TRBD1 or TRBD2 (6 bases each). This CDR3 has 16 residues. The germline gives CDR1 DFQATT, CDR2 SNEGSKA (reference sequence). With 2 bases removed from V and 6 bases from J, the gap between germline ends came to 19 bases. CDR3 nucleotides: TGCAGTGCTAGAACTATCACGGGGGCCGGGGCCGGGGAGCTGTTTTTT. It is translated as CSARTITGAGAGELFF.

This chain connects TRBV11-2 to TRBJ2-3, with 9 bases fitting TRBD2. Germline CDR1 SGHAT, CDR2 FQNNGV. The CDR3 runs 16 residues. The J segment lost 0 bases and the V segment lost 3 bases, leaving 4 bases of the junction unmatched. The CDR3 coding sequence is TGTGCCAGCAGCTTTTTAGCGGGAGCAAGCACAGATACGCAGTATTTT. Its translation is CASSFLAGASTDTQYF. Full variable domain (rest looked up from reference TRBV11-2 and TRBJ2-3): EAGVAQSPRYKIIEKRQSVAFWCNPISGHATLYWYQQILGQGPKLLIQFQNNGVVDDSQLPKDRFSAERLKGVDSTLKIQPAKLEDSAVYLCASSFLAGASTDTQYFGPGTRLTVL.

This clonotype was observed many times. V usage is TRBV11-1 and J usage is TRBJ2-1; TRBD1 might be the D (6 bases). V was trimmed by 2 bases and J by 5 bases, leaving 25 bases between them. The germline gives CDR1 SGHAT, CDR2 FQDESV (reference sequence). This CDR3 is 19 amino acids long. The CDR3 nucleotides read TGTGCCAGCAGCTTATACCCCTCGTTCACAGGGCGATTGGACAATGAGCAGTTCTTC. Protein sequence: CASSLYPSFTGRLDNEQFF. Combining the CDR3 with reference TRBV11-1 and TRBJ2-1 gives the whole variable domain EAEVAQSPRYKITEKSQAVAFWCDPISGHATLYWYRQILGQGPELLVQFQDESVVDDSQLPKDRFSAERLKGVDSTLKIQPAELGDSAMYLCASSLYPSFTGRLDNEQFFGPGTRLTVL.

This clonotype has a handful of counts. The chain couples TRBV5-1 to TRBJ2-2, with 9 nucleotides matching TRBD1. The length of the CDR3 is 15 residues. Germline-derived CDR1 and CDR2 are SGHRS and YFSETQ. J gave up 3 bases and V 3 bases, and 3 bases lay outside the gene matches. The CDR3: CASSWTGEDTGELFF. The DNA for the CDR3 is TGCGCCAGCAGCTGGACAGGGGAGGACACCGGGGAGCTGTTTTTT.

A few counts support this clonotype. The V call is TRBV5-1, the J call TRBJ1-2; D remains ambiguous. Germline V CDR1 and CDR2: SGHRS, YFSETQ. This CDR3 is 15 amino acids long. V lost 4 bases, J lost 4 bases, and 17 bases lay in between. The CDR3 DNA sequence: TGCGCCAGCAGCCAAGCACCGAGAGGCCTCTATGGCTACACCTTC. Protein product: CASSQAPRGLYGYTF.

The rearrangement links TRBV5-1 to TRBJ2-3; 9 nucleotides match TRBD1. The CDR3 runs to 17 residues. CDR1 SGHRS and CDR2 YFSETQ come from the germline V gene. Germline trimming cut 0 bases from V and 2 bases from J; bases unmatched to any gene: 7. In nucleotides, the CDR3 is TGCGCCAGCAGCTTGGCGCTTACAGGGGGCCACACAGATACGCAGTATTTT. Translation gives CASSLALTGGHTDTQYF.

The rearrangement uses TRBV11-2 and TRBJ1-1, with D maybe TRBD1 (5 bases). Germline V gives CDR1 SGHAT, CDR2 FQNNGV. This CDR3 region has 16 residues. Deletions cut 0 bases from V and 1 base from J, with 12 bases between. The CDR3 DNA reads as TGTGCCAGCAGCTTAGATAGGGGAAAGGCGAACACTGAAGCTTTCTTT. It specifies CASSLDRGKANTEAFF.

The chain carries TRBV29-1 and TRBJ2-1; 9 bases match TRBD1. This CDR3 comprises 13 residues. Germline CDR1 reads SQVTM; CDR2 reads ANQGSEA. Trimming at V came to 4 bases and at J to 9 bases, leaving 7 bases not matched to a gene. CDR3 sequence reads: CSVVGQGVSEQFF. The CDR3 nucleotides read TGCAGCGTTGTGGGACAGGGTGTTAGTGAGCAGTTCTTC.

Only a few counts were recorded for this clonotype. The gene calls are TRBV27 and TRBJ1-2, with a tentative D call TRBD1 (5 bases). The CDR3 contains 15 residues. Germline CDR1 is MNHEY and CDR2 is SMNVEV (reference sequence). Trimming took off 4 bases at V and 2 bases at J, with 14 bases between the two ends. CDR3 nucleotides: TGTGCCAGCAGTTCCGGGGCAGGGATAAACTATGGCTACACCTTC. Its translation: CASSSGAGINYGYTF.

This clonotype was counted a few times. The gene calls are TRBV3-1 and TRBJ2-7, with 9 bases matching TRBD2. CDR1 and CDR2 (germline): LGHDT, YNNKEL (reference sequence). This CDR3 spans 15 amino acids. Germline trimming cut 1 base from V and 6 bases from J; bases unmatched to any gene: 7. CDR3 coding DNA: TGTGCCAGCAGCCAAGCCTTAGCGGGAGCCCCCGAGCAGTACTTC. Translating gives CASSQALAGAPEQYF.

This chain connects TRBV20-1 to TRBJ2-1; TRBD2 matches 9 bases. Germline V CDR1 and CDR2: DFQATT, SNEGSKA (reference sequence). This CDR3 comprises 15 residues. V shed 5 bases and J 7 bases; nucleotides not matched to a gene: 12. In nucleotides, the CDR3 is TGCAGTGCTGCCCGTGGACTAGCGACGAGGAATGAGCAGTTCTTC. Translated: CSAARGLATRNEQFF.

The chain carries TRBV2 and TRBJ2-1; TRBD1 aligns across 11 bases. V shed 4 bases and J 6 bases; nucleotides not matched to a gene: 5. Germline CDR1 is SNHLY and CDR2 is FYNNEI. The CDR3 is 15 residues long. Here the CDR3 reads CASSARDRGGNEQFF. The CDR3 region has the DNA TGTGCCAGCAGTGCCCGGGACAGGGGGGGCAATGAGCAGTTCTTC.

For the CDR3, the DNA is TGTGCCAGCAGCGCAACCCACGAGCAGTACTTC. Its protein product is CASSATHEQYF. The chain combines TRBV2 with TRBJ2-7; D unclear. From germline, CDR1 is SNHLY and CDR2 FYNNEI. The V end was cut by 6 bases, the J end by 5 bases, with 8 bases between. The CDR3 runs 11 residues.

In this sample, this clonotype turned up a few times. The rearrangement joins TRBV28 to TRBJ2-5, with D perhaps TRBD1 or TRBD2 (6 bases each). Per germline, CDR1 MDHEN and CDR2 SYDVKM. V was shortened by 7 bases and J by 7 bases, with 19 bases between the two germline ends. The length of the CDR3 is 14 residues. The CDR3 spells CASILAGHTGTQYF. DNA for the CDR3: TGTGCCAGCATCCTCGCGGGACACACGGGGACCCAGTACTTC.

The V and J genes are TRBV5-6 and TRBJ1-6; D is unresolved. Germline CDR1 and CDR2: SGHDT and YYEEEE. Trimming cost V 3 bases and J 9 bases, with 7 bases left between them. There are 12 residues in the CDR3. CDR3 sequence: CASSSRFSPLHF. CDR3 DNA: TGTGCCAGCAGCTCCAGGTTTTCACCCCTCCACTTT.

This clonotype was counted only a few times. The chain is built from TRBV12-3 or TRBV12-4 and TRBJ1-6; D might be TRBD1 (6 bases). This CDR3 has 16 residues. The V end lost 0 bases, the J end lost 3 bases, and 9 bases lay between the germline ends. The CDR3 here is CASSLARGGYNSPLHF. CDR3 DNA: TGTGCCAGCAGTTTAGCGAGAGGGGGCTATAATTCACCCCTCCACTTT.

This clonotype was recorded a few times. The chain is built from TRBV6-1 and TRBJ2-3; 8 bases are shared with TRBD2. The trim removed 5 bases at V and 2 bases at J, leaving 6 bases unmatched. The CDR3 contains 15 residues. The germline V gene has CDR1 MNHNS and CDR2 SASEGT. CDR3 in DNA: TGTGCCAGCAGTCCGGGACTAGAAAACACAGATACGCAGTATTTT. Encoded protein: CASSPGLENTDTQYF.

This clonotype was observed a few times. J is TRBJ2-5 and V is TRBV20-1; D ambiguous. This CDR3 contains 15 residues. The V gene lost 0 bases and the J gene lost 4 bases, with 15 bases spanning the gap. Germline V gene sequence: CDR1 DFQATT, CDR2 SNEGSKA (reference sequence). This CDR3 is CSARDPGSNGETQYF. The DNA for the CDR3 is TGCAGTGCTAGAGATCCGGGCTCGAATGGAGAGACCCAGTACTTC.

The chain uses TRBV29-1 and TRBJ1-2, with D possibly matching TRBD1 (5 bases). CDR1 and CDR2 from the germline V gene are SQVTM and ANQGSEA. The CDR3 is 17 amino acids. Trimming shortened V by 0 bases and J by 5 bases, and 22 bases separated the two germline ends. The CDR3 coding sequence is TGCAGCGTTGAAGACAAGGGCTCGGGGACCTGGGTATATGGCTACACCTTC. This codes for CSVEDKGSGTWVYGYTF.